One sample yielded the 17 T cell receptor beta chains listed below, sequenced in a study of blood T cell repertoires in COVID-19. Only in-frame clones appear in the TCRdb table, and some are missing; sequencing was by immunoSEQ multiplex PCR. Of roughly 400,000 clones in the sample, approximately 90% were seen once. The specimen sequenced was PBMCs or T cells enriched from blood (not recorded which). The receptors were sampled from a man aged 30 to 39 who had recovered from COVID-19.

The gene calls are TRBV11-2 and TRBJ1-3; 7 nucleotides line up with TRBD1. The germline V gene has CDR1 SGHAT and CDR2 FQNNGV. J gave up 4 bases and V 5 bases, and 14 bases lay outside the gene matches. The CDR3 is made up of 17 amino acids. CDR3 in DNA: TGTGCCAGCAGCCGTCAGGCCAGGGGGGTGGGCGGAAACACCATATATTTT. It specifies CASSRQARGVGGNTIYF.

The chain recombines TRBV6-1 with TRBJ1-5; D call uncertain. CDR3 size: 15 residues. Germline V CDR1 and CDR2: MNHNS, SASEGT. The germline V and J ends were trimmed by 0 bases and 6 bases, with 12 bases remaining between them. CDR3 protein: CASSEALTATQPQHF. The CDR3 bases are TGTGCCAGCAGTGAAGCGTTAACAGCCACTCAGCCCCAGCATTTT.

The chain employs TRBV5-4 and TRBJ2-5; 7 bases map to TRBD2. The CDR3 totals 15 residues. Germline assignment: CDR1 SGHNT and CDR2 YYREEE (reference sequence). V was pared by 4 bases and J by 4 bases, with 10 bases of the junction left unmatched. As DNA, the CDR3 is TGTGCCAGCAGCGCGGGATGGGGGGGATCAGAGACCCAGTACTTC. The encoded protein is CASSAGWGGSETQYF.

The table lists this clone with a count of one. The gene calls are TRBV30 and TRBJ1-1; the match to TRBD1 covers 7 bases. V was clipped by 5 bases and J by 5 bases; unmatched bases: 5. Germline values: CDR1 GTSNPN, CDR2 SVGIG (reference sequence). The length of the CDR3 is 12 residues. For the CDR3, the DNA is TGTGCCTGGGACAGGGCAGGTACTGAAGCTTTCTTT. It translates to CAWDRAGTEAFF.

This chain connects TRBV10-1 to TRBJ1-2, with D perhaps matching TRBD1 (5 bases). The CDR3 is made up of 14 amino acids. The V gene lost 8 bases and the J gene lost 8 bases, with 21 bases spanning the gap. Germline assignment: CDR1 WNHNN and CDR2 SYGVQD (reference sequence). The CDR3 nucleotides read TGCGCCAGCGGATGGGACTCTTCGGGGGAGGGCTACACCTTC. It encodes CASGWDSSGEGYTF.

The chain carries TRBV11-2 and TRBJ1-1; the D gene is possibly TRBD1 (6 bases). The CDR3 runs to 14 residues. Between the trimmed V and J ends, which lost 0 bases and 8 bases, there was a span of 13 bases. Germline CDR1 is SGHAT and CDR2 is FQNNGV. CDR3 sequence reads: CASSLDRTQGEAFF. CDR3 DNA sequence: TGTGCCAGCAGCTTAGACAGGACCCAGGGGGAAGCTTTCTTT.

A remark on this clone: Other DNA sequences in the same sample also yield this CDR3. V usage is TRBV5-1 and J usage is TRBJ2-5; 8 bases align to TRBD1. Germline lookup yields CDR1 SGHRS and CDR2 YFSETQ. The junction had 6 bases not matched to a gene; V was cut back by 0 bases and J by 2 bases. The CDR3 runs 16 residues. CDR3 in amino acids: CASSLAGGGGQETQYF. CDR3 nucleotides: TGCGCCAGCAGCTTGGCAGGGGGCGGAGGACAAGAGACCCAGTACTTC.

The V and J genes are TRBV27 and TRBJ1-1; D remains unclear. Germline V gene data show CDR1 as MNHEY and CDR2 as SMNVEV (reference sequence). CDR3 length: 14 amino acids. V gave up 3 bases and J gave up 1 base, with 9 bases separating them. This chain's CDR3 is CASSLISGNTEAFF. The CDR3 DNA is TGTGCCAGCAGTTTGATCTCGGGGAACACTGAAGCTTTCTTT.

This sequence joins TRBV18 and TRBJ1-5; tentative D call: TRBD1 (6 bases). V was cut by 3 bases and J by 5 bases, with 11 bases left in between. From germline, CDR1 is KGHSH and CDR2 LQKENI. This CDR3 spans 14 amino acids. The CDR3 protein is CASSPYRDDQPQHF. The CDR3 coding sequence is TGTGCCAGCTCACCGTACAGGGATGATCAGCCCCAGCATTTT.

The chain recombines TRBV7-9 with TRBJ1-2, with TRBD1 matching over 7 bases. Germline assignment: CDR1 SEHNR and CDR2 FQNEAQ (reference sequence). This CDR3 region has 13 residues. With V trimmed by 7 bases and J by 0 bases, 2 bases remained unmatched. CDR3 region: CASNRGANYGYTF. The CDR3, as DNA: TGTGCCAGCAACAGGGGAGCTAACTATGGCTACACCTTC.

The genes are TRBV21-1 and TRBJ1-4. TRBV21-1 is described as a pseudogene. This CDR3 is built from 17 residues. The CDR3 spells CASSKVEPGLWEEKLFF. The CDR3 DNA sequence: TGTGCCAGCAGCAAAGTAGAACCGGGACTATGGGAGGAAAAACTGTTTTTT.

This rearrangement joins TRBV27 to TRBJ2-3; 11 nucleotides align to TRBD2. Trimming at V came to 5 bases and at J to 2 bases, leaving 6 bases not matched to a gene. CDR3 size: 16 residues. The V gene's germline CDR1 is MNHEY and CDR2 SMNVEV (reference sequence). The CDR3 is CASSPGLAGTTDTQYF. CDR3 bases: TGTGCCAGCAGTCCTGGACTAGCGGGCACCACAGATACGCAGTATTTT.

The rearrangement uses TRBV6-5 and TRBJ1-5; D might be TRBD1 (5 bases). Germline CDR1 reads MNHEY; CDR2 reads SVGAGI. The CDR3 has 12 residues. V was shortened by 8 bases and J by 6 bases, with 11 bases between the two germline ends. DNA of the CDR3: TGTGCCAGCGATAGGGGTAGTCAGCCCCAGCATTTT. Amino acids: CASDRGSQPQHF.

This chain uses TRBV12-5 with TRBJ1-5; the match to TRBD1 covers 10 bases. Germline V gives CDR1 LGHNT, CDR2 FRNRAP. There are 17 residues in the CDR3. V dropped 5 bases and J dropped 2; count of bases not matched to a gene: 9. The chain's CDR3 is CASGPDRGHQGNQPQHF. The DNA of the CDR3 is TGTGCTAGTGGTCCTGACAGGGGGCATCAGGGCAATCAGCCCCAGCATTTT.

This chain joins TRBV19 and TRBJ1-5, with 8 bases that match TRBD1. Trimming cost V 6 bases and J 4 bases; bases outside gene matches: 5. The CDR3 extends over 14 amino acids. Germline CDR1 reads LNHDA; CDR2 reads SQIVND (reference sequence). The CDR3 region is CASSRQGYNQPQHF. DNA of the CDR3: TGTGCCAGTAGCAGACAGGGGTATAATCAGCCCCAGCATTTT.

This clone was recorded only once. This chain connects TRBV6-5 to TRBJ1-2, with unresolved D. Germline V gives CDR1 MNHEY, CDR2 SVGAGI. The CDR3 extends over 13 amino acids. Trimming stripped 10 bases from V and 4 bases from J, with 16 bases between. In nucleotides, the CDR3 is TGTGCCACCAAGGGAGGAGTCTTCTATGGCTACACCTTC. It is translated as CATKGGVFYGYTF.

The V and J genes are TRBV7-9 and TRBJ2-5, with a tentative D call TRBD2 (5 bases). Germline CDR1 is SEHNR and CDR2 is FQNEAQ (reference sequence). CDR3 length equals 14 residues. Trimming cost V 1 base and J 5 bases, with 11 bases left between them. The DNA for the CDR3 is TGTGCCAGCAGCTTAGAACCGGGCGGGGAGACCCAGTACTTC. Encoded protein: CASSLEPGGETQYF.